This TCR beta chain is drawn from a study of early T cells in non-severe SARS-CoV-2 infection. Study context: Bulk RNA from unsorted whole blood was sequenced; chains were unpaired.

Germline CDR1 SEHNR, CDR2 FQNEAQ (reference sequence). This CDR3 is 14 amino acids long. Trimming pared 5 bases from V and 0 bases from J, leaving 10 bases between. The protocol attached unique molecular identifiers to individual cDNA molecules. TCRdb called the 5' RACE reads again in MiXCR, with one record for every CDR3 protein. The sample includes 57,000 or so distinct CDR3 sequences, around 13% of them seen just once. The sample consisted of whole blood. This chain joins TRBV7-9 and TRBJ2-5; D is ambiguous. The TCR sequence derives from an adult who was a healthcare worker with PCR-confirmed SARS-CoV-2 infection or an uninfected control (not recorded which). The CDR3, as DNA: TGTGCCAGCAGCCCCGACCCGTACCAAGAGACCCAGTACTTC. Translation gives CASSPDPYQETQYF.